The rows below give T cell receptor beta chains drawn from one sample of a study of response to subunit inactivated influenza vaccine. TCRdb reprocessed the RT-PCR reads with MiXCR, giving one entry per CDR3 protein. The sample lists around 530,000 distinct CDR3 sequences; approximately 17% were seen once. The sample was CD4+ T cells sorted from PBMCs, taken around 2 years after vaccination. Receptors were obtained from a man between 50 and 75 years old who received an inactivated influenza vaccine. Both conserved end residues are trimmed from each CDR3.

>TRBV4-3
ASSQDWGRTDTQY
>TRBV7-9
ASSLELPEKLF
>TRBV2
ASSRGTGGFYEQY
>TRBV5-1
ASSLDGGPQDTQY
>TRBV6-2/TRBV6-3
ATKIAYEQY
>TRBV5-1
ASSLVRTSGQETQY
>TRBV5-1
ASSVPQVGASNQPQH
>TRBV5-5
ASSWAGTANTEAF
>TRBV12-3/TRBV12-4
ASSYRLSRQTDTQY
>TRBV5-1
ASTSGQPNEKLF
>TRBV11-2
ASSLNRLVYEQY
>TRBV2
ASSVIQRSYGYT
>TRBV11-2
ASSLWRTGSYNEQF
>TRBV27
ASNSQGARASPLH
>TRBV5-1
ASSFSIRLAGVYEQY